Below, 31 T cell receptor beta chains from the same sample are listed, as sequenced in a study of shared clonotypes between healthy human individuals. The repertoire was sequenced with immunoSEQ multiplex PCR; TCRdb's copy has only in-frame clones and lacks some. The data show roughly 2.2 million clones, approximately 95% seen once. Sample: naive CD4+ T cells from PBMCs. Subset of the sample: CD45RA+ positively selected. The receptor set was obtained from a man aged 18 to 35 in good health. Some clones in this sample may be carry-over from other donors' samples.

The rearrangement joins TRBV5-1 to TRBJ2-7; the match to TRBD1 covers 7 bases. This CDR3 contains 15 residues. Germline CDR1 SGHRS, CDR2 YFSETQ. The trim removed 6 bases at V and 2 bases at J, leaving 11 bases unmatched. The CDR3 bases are TGCGCCAGCACCACCAGACAGGGTATTACCTACGAGCAGTACTTC. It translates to CASTTRQGITYEQYF. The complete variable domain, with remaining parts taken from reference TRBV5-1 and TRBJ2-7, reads KAGVTQTPRYLIKTRGQQVTLSCSPISGHRSVSWYQQTPGQGLQFLFEYFSETQRNKGNFPGRFSGRQFSNSRSEMNVSTLELGDSALYLCASTTRQGITYEQYFGPGTRLTVT.

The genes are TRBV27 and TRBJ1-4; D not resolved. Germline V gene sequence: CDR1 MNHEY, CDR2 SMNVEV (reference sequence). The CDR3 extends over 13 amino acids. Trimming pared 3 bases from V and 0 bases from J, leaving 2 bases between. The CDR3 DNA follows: TGTGCCAGCAGTTTTGCAACTAATGAAAAACTGTTTTTT. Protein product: CASSFATNEKLFF.

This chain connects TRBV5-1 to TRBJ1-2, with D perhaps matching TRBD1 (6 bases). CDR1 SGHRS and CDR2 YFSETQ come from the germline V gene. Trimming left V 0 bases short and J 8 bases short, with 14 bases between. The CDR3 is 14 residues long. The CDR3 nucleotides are TGCGCCAGCAGCTTGGTCACGGGGGCAGGAGGCTACACCTTC. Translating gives CASSLVTGAGGYTF.

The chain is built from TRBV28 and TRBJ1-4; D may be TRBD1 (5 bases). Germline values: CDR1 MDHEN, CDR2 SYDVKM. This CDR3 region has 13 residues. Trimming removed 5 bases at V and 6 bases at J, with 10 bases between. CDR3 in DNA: TGTGCCAGCAGTGACGGGGGACATGAAAAACTGTTTTTT. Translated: CASSDGGHEKLFF.

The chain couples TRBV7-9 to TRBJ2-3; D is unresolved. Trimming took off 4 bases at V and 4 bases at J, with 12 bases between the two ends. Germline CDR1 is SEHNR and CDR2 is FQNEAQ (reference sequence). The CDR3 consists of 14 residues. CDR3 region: CASSSRTFADTQYF. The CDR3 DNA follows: TGTGCCAGCAGCTCTAGAACCTTCGCAGATACGCAGTATTTT.

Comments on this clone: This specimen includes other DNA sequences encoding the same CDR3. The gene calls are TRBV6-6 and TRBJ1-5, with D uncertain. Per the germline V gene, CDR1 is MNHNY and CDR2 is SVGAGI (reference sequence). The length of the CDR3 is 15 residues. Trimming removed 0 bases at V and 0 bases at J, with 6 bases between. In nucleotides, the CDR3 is TGTGCCAGCAGTTACTCGGCCGGTAGCAATCAGCCCCAGCATTTT. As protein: CASSYSAGSNQPQHF.

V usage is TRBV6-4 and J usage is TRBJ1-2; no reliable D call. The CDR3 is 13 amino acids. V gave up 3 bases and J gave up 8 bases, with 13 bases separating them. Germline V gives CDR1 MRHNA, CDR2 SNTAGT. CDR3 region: CASSEETGLGYTF. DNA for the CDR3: TGTGCCAGCAGTGAAGAAACGGGCCTCGGCTACACCTTC.

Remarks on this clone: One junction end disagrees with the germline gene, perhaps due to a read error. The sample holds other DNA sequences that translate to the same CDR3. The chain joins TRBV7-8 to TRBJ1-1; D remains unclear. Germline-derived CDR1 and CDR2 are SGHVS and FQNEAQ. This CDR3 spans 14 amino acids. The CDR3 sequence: CASSLVPGNTEAFF. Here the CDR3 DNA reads TGTGCCAGCAGCTTAGTTCCGGGGAACACTGAAGCTTTTTTT. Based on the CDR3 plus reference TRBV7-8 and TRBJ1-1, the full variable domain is GAGVSQSPRYKVAKRGQDVALRCDPISGHVSLFWYQQALGQGPEFLTYFQNEAQLDKSGLPSDRFFAERPEGSVSTLKIQRTQQEDSAVYLCASSLVPGNTEAFFGQGTRLTVV.

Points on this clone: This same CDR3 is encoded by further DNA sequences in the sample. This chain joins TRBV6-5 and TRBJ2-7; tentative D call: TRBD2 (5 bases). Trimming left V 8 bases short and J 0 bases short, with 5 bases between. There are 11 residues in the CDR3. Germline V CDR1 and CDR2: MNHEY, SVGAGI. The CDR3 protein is CASGSSYEQYF. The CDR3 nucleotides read TGTGCCAGCGGGAGCTCCTACGAGCAGTACTTC.

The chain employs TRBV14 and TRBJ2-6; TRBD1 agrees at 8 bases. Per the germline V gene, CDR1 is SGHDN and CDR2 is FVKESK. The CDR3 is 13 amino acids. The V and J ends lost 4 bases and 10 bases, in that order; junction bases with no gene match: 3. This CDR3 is CASSPRDRNVLTF. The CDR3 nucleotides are TGTGCCAGCAGCCCCCGGGACAGGAACGTCCTGACTTTC.

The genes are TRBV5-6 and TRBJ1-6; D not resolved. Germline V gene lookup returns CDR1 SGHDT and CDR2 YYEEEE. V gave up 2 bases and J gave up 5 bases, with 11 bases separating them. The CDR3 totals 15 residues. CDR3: CASSFVTADNSPLHF. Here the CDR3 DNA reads TGTGCCAGCAGCTTCGTTACGGCGGATAATTCACCCCTCCACTTT. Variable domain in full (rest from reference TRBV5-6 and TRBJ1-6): DAGVTQSPTHLIKTRGQQVTLRCSPKSGHDTVSWYQQALGQGPQFIFQYYEEEERQRGNFPDRFSGHQFPNYSSELNVNALLLGDSALYLCASSFVTADNSPLHFGNGTRLTVT.

The CDR3 DNA is TGTGCCAGCAGCAACCGCCTCCGGGGCACTAATGAAAAACTGTTTTTT. It translates to CASSNRLRGTNEKLFF. V is TRBV28 and J is TRBJ1-4; a weak D match, TRBD1 (5 bases). The V gene lost 6 bases and the J gene lost 2 bases, with 16 bases spanning the gap. This CDR3 has 16 amino acids. Germline V gene lookup returns CDR1 MDHEN and CDR2 SYDVKM.

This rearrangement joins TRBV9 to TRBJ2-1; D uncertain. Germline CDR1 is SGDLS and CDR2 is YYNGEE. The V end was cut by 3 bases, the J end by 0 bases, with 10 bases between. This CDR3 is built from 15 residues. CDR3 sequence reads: CASSATRGSYNEQFF. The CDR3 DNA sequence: TGTGCCAGCAGCGCGACCCGAGGCTCCTACAATGAGCAGTTCTTC.

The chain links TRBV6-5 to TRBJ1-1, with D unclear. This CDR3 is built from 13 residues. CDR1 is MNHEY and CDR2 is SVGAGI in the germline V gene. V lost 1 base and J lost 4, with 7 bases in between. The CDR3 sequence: CASSYLGATEAFF. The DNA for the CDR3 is TGTGCCAGCAGTTACTTGGGAGCCACTGAAGCTTTCTTT.

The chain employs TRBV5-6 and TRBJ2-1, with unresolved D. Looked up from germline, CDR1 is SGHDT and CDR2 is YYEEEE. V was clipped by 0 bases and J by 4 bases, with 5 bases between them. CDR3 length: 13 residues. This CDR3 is CASSLGEYNEQFF. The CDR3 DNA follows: TGTGCCAGCAGCTTGGGGGAATACAATGAGCAGTTCTTC.

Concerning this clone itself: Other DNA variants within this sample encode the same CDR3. CDR3 sequence reads: CASSIDGRDNEQFF. CDR3 sequence (DNA): TGTGCCAGTAGTATAGACGGGAGGGATAATGAGCAGTTCTTC. The chain employs TRBV19 and TRBJ2-1, with TRBD2 matching over 8 bases. CDR1 LNHDA and CDR2 SQIVND come from the germline V gene (reference sequence). The CDR3 is 14 residues long. V dropped 0 bases and J dropped 7; count of bases not matched to a gene: 2.

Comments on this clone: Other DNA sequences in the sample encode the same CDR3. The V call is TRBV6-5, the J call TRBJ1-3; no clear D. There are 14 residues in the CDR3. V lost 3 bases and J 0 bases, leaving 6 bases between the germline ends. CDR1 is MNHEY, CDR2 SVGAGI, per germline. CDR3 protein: CASSYGSSGNTIYF. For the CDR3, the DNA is TGTGCCAGCAGTTATGGAAGCTCTGGAAACACCATATATTTT.

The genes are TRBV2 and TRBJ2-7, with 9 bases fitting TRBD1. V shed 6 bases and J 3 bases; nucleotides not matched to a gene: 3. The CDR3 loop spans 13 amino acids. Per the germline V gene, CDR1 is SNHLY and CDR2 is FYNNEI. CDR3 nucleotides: TGTGCCAGCAGAAGGACAGGGGACTACGAGCAGTACTTC. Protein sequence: CASRRTGDYEQYF.

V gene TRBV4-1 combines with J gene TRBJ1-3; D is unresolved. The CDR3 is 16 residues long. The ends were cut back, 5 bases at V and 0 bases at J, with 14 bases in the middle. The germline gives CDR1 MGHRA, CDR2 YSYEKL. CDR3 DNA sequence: TGCGCCAGCAGCACCCCGCAACAGAGCTCTGGAAACACCATATATTTT. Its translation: CASSTPQQSSGNTIYF.

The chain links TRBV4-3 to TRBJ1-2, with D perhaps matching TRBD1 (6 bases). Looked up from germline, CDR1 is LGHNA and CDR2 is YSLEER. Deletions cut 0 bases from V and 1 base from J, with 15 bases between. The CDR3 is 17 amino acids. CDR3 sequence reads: CASSQEQGGTRNYGYTF. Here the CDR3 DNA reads TGCGCCAGCAGCCAAGAACAGGGCGGAACCCGTAACTATGGCTACACCTTC.

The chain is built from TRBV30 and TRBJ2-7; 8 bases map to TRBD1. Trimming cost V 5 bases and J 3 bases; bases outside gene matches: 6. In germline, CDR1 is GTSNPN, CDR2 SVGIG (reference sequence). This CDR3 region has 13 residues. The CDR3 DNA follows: TGTGCCTGGGGGGGGACAGGAAACTACGAGCAGTACTTC. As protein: CAWGGTGNYEQYF.

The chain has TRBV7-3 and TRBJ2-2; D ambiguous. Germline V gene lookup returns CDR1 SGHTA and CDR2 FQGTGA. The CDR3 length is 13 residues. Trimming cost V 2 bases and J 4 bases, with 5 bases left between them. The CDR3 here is CASSLQSTGELFF. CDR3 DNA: TGTGCCAGCAGCTTACAGAGCACCGGGGAGCTGTTTTTT.

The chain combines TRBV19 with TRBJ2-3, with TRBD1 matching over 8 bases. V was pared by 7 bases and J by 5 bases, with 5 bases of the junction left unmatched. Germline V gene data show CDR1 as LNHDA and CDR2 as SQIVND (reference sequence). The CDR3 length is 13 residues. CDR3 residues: CASTGQGGDTQYF. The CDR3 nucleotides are TGTGCCAGTACTGGACAGGGTGGAGATACGCAGTATTTT.

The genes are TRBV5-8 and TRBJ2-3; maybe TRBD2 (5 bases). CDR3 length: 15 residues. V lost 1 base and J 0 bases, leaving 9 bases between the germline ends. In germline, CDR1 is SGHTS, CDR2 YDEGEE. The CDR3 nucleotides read TGTGCCAGCAGCTTGTGGCGGACTAGCACAGATACGCAGTATTTT. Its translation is CASSLWRTSTDTQYF.

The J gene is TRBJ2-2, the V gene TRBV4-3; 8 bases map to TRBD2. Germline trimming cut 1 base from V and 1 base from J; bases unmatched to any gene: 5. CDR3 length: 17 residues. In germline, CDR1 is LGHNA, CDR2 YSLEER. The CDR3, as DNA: TGCGCCAGCAGCCAAGTCGGGGGGGCTCAGAACACCGGGGAGCTGTTTTTT. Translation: CASSQVGGAQNTGELFF.

Written as DNA, the CDR3 is TGTGCCAGCAGCTTAGAAGGGGCGGGGCGGTTCTTC. It encodes CASSLEGAGRFF. J is TRBJ2-1 and V is TRBV11-2; tentative D call: TRBD2 (6 bases). Between the trimmed V and J ends, which lost 0 bases and 15 bases, there was a span of 12 bases. Germline V gene lookup returns CDR1 SGHAT and CDR2 FQNNGV. This CDR3 has 12 amino acids.

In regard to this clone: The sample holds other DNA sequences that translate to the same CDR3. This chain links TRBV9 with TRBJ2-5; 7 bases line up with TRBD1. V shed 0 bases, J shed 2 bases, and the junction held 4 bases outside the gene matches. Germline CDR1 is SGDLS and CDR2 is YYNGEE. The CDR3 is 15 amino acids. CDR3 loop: CASSVATGRQETQYF. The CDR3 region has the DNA TGTGCCAGCAGCGTAGCGACAGGGCGACAAGAGACCCAGTACTTC.

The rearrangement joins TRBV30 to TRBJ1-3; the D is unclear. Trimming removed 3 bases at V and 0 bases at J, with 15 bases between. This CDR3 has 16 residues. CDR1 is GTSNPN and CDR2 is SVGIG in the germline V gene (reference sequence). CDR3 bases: TGTGCCTGGAGCGCCCTCTCCACGGTCTCTGGAAACACCATATATTTT. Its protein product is CAWSALSTVSGNTIYF. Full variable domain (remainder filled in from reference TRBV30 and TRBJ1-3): SQTIHQWPATLVQPVGSPLSLECTVEGTSNPNLYWYRQAAGRGLQLLFYSVGIGQISSEVPQNLSASRPQDRQFILSSKKLLLSDSGFYLCAWSALSTVSGNTIYFGEGSWLTVV.

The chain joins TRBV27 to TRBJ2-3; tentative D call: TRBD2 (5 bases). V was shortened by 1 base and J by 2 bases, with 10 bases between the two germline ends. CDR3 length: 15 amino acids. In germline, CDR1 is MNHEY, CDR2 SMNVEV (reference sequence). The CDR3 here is CASSLFSVNTDTQYF. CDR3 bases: TGTGCCAGCAGTTTATTTAGCGTCAACACAGATACGCAGTATTTT.

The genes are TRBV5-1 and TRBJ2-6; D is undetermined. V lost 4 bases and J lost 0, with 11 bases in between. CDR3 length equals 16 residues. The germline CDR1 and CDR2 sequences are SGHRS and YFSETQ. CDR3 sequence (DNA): TGCGCCAGCAGCATACGACGTACCTCTGGGGCCAACGTCCTGACTTTC. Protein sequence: CASSIRRTSGANVLTF.

The CDR3 DNA reads TGTGCCAGCAGCCGCGGACACCTTCGAACTGAAGCTTTCTTT. Translating it yields CASSRGHLRTEAFF. The rearrangement joins TRBV28 to TRBJ1-1; D is perhaps TRBD1 (5 bases). The V end was cut by 6 bases, the J end by 5 bases, with 16 bases between. The germline V gene encodes CDR1 MDHEN and CDR2 SYDVKM. The CDR3 is 14 residues long.